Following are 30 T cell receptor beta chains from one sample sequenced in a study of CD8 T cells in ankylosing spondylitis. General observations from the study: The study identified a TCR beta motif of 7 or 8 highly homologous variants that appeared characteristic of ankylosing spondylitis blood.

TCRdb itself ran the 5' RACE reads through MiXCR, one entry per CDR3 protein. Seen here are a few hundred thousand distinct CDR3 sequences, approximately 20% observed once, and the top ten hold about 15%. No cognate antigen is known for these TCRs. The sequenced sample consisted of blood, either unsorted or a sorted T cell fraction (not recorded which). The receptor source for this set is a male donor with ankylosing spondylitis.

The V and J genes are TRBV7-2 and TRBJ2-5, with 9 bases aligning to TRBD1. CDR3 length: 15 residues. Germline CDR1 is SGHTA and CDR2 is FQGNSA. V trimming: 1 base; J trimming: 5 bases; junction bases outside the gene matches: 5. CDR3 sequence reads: CASSLGQGDWETQYF. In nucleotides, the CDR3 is TGTGCCAGCAGCTTAGGACAGGGGGATTGGGAGACCCAGTACTTC. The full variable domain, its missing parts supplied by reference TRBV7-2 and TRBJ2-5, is GAGVSQSPSNKVTEKGKDVELRCDPISGHTALYWYRQSLGQGLEFLIYFQGNSAPDKSGLPSDRFSAERTGGSVSTLTIQRTQQEDSAVYLCASSLGQGDWETQYFGPGTRLLVL.

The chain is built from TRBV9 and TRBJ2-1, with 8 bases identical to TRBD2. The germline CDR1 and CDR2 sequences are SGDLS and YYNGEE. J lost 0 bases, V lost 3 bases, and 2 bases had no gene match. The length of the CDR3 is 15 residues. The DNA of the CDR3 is TGTGCCAGCAGCGCCCGGGGGGGCTCCTACAATGAGCAGTTCTTC. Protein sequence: CASSARGGSYNEQFF.

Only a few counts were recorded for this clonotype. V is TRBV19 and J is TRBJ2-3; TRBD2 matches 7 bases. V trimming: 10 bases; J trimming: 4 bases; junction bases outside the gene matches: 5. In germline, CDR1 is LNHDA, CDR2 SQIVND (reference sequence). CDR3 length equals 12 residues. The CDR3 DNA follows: TGTGCCATCGGGGACTACCCAGATACGCAGTATTTT. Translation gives CAIGDYPDTQYF.

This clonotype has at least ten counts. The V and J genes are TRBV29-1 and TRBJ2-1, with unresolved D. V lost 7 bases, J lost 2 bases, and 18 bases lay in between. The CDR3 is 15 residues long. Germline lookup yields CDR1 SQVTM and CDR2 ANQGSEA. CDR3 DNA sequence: TGCAGCGCTTACGACTCGGGTCAGCCCTACAATGAGCAGTTCTTC. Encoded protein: CSAYDSGQPYNEQFF.

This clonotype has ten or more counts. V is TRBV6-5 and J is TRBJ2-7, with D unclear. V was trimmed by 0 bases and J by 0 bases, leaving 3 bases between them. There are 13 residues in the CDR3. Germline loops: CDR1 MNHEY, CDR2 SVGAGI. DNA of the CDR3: TGTGCCAGCAGTTACTCTTCCTCCTACGAGCAGTACTTC. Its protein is CASSYSSSYEQYF.

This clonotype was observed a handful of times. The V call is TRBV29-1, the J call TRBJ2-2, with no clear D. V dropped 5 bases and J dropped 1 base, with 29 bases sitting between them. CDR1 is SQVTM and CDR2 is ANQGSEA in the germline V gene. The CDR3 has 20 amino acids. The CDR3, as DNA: TGCAGCGTTACCATCCACGGTATGGAAGCGACGTCGCTGAACACCGGGGAGCTGTTTTTT. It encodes CSVTIHGMEATSLNTGELFF.

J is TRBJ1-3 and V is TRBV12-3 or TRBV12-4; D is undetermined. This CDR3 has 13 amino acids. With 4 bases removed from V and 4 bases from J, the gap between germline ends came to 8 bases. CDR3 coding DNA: TGTGCCAGCAGTTCTCAGTGGGGAAACACCATATATTTT. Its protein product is CASSSQWGNTIYF.

The CDR3 region is CASSHRLAGGRGEQFF. For the CDR3, the DNA is TGTGCCAGCAGTCACCGACTAGCGGGAGGGCGTGGTGAGCAGTTCTTC. V is TRBV12-3 or TRBV12-4 and J is TRBJ2-1; the match to TRBD2 covers 14 bases. The CDR3 spans 16 residues. After removal of 5 bases from V and 9 bases from J, the junction contained 9 bases not matched to a gene.

CDR3 sequence reads: CASSLKGSETQYF. CDR3 nucleotides: TGCGCCAGCAGCTTGAAGGGGTCGGAGACCCAGTACTTC. This chain links TRBV5-1 with TRBJ2-5, with D perhaps TRBD1 (5 bases). This CDR3 is built from 13 residues. The V gene's germline CDR1 is SGHRS and CDR2 YFSETQ. V lost 1 base and J 5 bases, leaving 9 bases between the germline ends.

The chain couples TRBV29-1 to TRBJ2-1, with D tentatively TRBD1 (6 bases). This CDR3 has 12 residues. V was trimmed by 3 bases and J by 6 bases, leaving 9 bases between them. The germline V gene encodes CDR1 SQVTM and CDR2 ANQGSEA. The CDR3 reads CSVEGDTNEQFF. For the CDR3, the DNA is TGCAGCGTTGAGGGGGACACCAATGAGCAGTTCTTC.

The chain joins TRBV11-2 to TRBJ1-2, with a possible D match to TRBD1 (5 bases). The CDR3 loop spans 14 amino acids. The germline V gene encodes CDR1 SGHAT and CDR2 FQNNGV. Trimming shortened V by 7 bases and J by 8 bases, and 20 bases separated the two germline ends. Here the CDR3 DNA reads TGTGCCAGCACCCGGGATGGGGGACGGCGAGGCTACACCTTC. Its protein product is CASTRDGGRRGYTF. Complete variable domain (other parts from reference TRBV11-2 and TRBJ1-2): EAGVAQSPRYKIIEKRQSVAFWCNPISGHATLYWYQQILGQGPKLLIQFQNNGVVDDSQLPKDRFSAERLKGVDSTLKIQPAKLEDSAVYLCASTRDGGRRGYTFGSGTRLTVV.

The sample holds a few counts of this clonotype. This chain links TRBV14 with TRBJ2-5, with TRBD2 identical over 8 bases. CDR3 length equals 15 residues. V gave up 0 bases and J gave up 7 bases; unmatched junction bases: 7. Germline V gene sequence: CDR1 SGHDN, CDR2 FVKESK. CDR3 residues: CASSQDAGGARTQYF. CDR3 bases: TGTGCCAGCAGCCAAGATGCGGGAGGCGCCAGGACCCAGTACTTC.

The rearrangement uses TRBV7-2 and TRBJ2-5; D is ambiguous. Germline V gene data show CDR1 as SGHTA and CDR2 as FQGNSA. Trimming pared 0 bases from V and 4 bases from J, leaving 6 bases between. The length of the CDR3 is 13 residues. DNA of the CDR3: TGTGCCAGCAGCTTAGCGAGGCGAGAGACCCAGTACTTC. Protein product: CASSLARRETQYF.

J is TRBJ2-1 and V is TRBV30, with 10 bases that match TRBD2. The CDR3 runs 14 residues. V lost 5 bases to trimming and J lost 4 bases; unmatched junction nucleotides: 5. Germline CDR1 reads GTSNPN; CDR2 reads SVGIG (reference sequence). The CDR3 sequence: CAWVGTSVYNEQFF. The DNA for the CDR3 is TGTGCCTGGGTGGGGACTAGCGTTTACAATGAGCAGTTCTTC.

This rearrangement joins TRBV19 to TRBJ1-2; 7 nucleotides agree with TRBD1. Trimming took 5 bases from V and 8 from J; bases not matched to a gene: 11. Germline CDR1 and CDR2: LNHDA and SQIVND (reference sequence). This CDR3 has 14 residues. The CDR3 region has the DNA TGTGCCAGTAGTCCACGACAGGGTAGTCCCGGCTACACCTTC. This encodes CASSPRQGSPGYTF.

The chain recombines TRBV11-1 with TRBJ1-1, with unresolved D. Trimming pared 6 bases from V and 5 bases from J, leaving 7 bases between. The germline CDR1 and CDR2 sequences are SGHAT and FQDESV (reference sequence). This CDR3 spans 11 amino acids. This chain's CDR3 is CASRSGTEAFF. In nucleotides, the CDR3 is TGTGCCAGCAGGTCAGGTACTGAAGCTTTCTTT.

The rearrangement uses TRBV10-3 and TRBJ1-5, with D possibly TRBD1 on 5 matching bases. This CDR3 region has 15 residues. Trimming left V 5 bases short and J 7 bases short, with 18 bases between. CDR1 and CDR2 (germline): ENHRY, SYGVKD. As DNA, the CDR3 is TGTGCCATCAGTTCGGGGGGGAGGCAGGACCAGCCCCAGCATTTT. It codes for CAISSGGRQDQPQHF.

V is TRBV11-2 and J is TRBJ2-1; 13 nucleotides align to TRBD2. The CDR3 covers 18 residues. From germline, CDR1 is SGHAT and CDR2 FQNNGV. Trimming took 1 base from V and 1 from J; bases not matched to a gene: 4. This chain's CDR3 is CASSLGKTSGRSYNEQFF. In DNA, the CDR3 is TGTGCCAGCAGCTTAGGAAAGACTAGCGGGAGGTCCTACAATGAGCAGTTCTTC.

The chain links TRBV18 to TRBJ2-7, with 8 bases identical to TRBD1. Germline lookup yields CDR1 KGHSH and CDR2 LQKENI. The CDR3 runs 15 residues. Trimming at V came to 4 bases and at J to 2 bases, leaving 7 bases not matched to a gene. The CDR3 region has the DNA TGTGCCAGCTCACAAACTAAGGACAGGGCCTACGAGCAGTACTTC. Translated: CASSQTKDRAYEQYF.

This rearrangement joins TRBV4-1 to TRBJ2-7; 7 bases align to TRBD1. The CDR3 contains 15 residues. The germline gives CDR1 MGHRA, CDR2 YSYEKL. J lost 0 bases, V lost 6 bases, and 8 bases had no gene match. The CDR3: CASRDRDSSSYEQYF. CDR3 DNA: TGCGCCAGCAGAGACCGGGACAGCAGCTCCTACGAGCAGTACTTC.

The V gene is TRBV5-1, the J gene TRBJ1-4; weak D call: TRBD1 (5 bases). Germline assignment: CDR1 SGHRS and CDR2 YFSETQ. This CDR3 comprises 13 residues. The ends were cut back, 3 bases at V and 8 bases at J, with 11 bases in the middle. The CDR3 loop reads CASSWGVDEKLFF. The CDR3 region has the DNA TGCGCCAGCAGCTGGGGGGTTGACGAAAAACTGTTTTTT.

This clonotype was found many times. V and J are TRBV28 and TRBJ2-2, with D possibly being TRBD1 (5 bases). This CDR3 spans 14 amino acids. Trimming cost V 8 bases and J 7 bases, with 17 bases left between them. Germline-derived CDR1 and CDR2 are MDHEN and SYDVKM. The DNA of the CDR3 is TGTGCCAGCGTCAAGGGGCGAAGAGACGGGGAGCTGTTTTTT. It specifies CASVKGRRDGELFF. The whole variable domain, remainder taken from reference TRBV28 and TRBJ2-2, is DVKVTQSSRYLVKRTGEKVFLECVQDMDHENMFWYRQDPGLGLRLIYFSYDVKMKEKGDIPEGYSVSREKKERFSLILESASTNQTSMYLCASVKGRRDGELFFGEGSRLTVL.

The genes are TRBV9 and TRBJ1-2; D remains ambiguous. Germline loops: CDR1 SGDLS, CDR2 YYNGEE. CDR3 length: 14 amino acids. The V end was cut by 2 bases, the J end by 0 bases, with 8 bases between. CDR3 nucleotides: TGTGCCAGCAGCGTGAGGCCAGCTAACTATGGCTACACCTTC. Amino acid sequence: CASSVRPANYGYTF.

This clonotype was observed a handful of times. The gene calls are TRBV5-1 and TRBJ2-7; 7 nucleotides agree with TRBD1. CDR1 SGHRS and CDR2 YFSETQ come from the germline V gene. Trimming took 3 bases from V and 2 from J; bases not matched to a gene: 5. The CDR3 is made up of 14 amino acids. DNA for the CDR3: TGCGCCAGCAGCTGGGGACAGACCACCTACGAGCAGTACTTC. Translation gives CASSWGQTTYEQYF.

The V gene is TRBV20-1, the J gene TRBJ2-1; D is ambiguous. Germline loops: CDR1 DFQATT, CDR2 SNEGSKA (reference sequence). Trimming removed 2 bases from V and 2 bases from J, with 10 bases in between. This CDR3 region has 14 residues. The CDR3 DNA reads TGCAGTGCTAGAATAGGCAGCGCCTACAATGAGCAGTTCTTC. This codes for CSARIGSAYNEQFF.

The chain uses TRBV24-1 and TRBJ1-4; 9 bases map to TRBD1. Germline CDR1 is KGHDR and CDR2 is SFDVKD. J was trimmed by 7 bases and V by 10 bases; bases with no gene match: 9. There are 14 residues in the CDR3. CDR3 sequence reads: CATTTGGGGEKLFF. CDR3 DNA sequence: TGTGCCACGACTACAGGGGGCGGAGGTGAAAAACTGTTTTTT.

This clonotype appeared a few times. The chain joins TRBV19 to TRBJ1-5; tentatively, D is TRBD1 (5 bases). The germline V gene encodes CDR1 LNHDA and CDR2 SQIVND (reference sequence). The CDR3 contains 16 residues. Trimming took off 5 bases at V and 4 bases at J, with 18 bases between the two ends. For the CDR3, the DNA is TGTGCCAGTAGTTCACATCCCCGGGACCAGAATCAGCCCCAGCATTTT. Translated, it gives CASSSHPRDQNQPQHF.

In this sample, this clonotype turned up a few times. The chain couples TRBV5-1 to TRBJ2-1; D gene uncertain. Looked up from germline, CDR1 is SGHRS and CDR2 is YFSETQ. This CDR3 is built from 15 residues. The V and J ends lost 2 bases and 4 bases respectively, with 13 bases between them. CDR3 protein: CASSFIPSGYNEQFF. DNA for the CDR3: TGCGCCAGCAGCTTTATACCATCGGGTTACAATGAGCAGTTCTTC.

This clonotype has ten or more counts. The CDR3 DNA reads TGCAGCGCAGGACAGCAAAACACTGAAGCTTTCTTT. Its translation: CSAGQQNTEAFF. The chain has TRBV29-1 and TRBJ1-1; possible D gene TRBD1, 6 bases. Germline CDR1 and CDR2: SQVTM and ANQGSEA. This CDR3 region has 12 residues. V gave up 7 bases and J gave up 2 bases, with 11 bases separating them.

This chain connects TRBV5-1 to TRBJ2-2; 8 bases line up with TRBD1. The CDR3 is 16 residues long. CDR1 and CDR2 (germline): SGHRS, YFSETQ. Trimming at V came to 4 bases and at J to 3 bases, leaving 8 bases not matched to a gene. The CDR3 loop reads CASSRTGSVDTGELFF. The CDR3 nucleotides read TGCGCCAGCAGCAGGACAGGGAGCGTCGACACCGGGGAGCTGTTTTTT.